One and the same sample provided the 20 T cell receptor beta chains below, sequenced in a study of long-term antiretroviral therapy in people with HIV. This was the immunoSEQ v3.0 assay at survey level. Sequenced by immunoSEQ multiplex PCR; TCRdb stores in-frame clones only, minus some. The table includes 30,000 to 40,000 clones, more than 60% detected once. The sequencing used unsorted PBMCs, collected 2 years after starting antiretroviral therapy. The source of these receptors is a woman aged 45-60 years with HIV.

This clone was counted between two and nine times. The V gene is TRBV19, the J gene TRBJ1-5; 9 bases align to TRBD1. Germline V gene data show CDR1 as LNHDA and CDR2 as SQIVND (reference sequence). V was pared by 7 bases and J by 2 bases, with 12 bases of the junction left unmatched. CDR3 size: 17 residues. As DNA, the CDR3 is TGTGCCAGTACCACAGGATTCACAGGGGGCGGCAATCAGCCCCAGCATTTT. Its protein product is CASTTGFTGGGNQPQHF.

V gene TRBV7-2 combines with J gene TRBJ2-7; no clear D gene. Germline V gene sequence: CDR1 SGHTA, CDR2 FQGNSA. The CDR3 covers 12 residues. V was clipped by 1 base and J by 7 bases, with 8 bases between them. The CDR3 spells CASSLGLGEQYF. CDR3 in DNA: TGTGCCAGCAGCTTAGGGCTTGGAGAGCAGTACTTC.

V and J are TRBV5-1 and TRBJ2-7, with a possible D match to TRBD1 (6 bases). V lost 6 bases, J lost 5 bases, and 15 bases lay in between. The CDR3 is 13 amino acids. CDR1 and CDR2 from the germline V gene are SGHRS and YFSETQ. CDR3 in amino acids: CASTWDNANEQYF. The CDR3 bases are TGCGCCAGCACCTGGGACAACGCCAACGAGCAGTACTTC.

The J gene is TRBJ1-4, the V gene TRBV5-1; possibly TRBD1 for D (5 bases). CDR3 size: 17 residues. Germline loops: CDR1 SGHRS, CDR2 YFSETQ. Trimming cost V 0 bases and J 4 bases, with 16 bases left between them. The DNA for the CDR3 is TGCGCCAGCAGCTTGGGGGATGTGGGGGTGATTAATGAAAAACTGTTTTTT. Translation: CASSLGDVGVINEKLFF.

The chain employs TRBV30 and TRBJ2-7; possible D gene TRBD1, 6 bases. This CDR3 is 11 amino acids long. V shed 3 bases and J shed 9 bases, with 12 bases lying between them. The germline CDR1 and CDR2 sequences are GTSNPN and SVGIG (reference sequence). This CDR3 reads CAWSQDSLQYF. The DNA for the CDR3 is TGTGCCTGGAGCCAGGACAGCTTGCAGTACTTC.

This clone has a handful of counts. The rearrangement links TRBV9 to TRBJ2-7, with TRBD2 matching over 8 bases. Per the germline V gene, CDR1 is SGDLS and CDR2 is YYNGEE. This CDR3 has 16 amino acids. Trimming at V came to 3 bases and at J to 3 bases, leaving 11 bases not matched to a gene. CDR3: CASSASSGGPNYEQYF. CDR3 nucleotide sequence: TGTGCCAGCAGCGCTTCGAGCGGGGGCCCTAACTACGAGCAGTACTTC. Looking up the rest from reference TRBV9 and TRBJ2-7 gives the full variable domain: DSGVTQTPKHLITATGQRVTLRCSPRSGDLSVYWYQQSLDQGLQFLIQYYNGEERAKGNILERFSAQQFPDLHSELNLSSLELGDSALYFCASSASSGGPNYEQYFGPGTRLTVT.

The chain joins TRBV5-6 to TRBJ2-1, with TRBD2 identical over 12 bases. V was pared by 6 bases and J by 6 bases, with 13 bases of the junction left unmatched. The CDR3 runs 17 residues. CDR1 and CDR2 (germline): SGHDT, YYEEEE. The chain's CDR3 is CASTVTSGGMSTNEQFF. For the CDR3, the DNA is TGTGCCAGCACCGTGACTAGCGGGGGAATGTCGACCAATGAGCAGTTCTTC.

The chain has TRBV10-2 and TRBJ1-5; the D gene is possibly TRBD1 (6 bases). This CDR3 comprises 14 residues. Germline V CDR1 and CDR2: WSHSY, SAAADI. V was clipped by 8 bases and J by 1 base, with 12 bases between them. The CDR3 DNA reads TGCGCCAGCCGCGTCGGACAGAGCAATCAGCCCCAGCATTTT. This translates into CASRVGQSNQPQHF.

The chain carries TRBV19 and TRBJ1-5; D ambiguous. V lost 8 bases and J 7 bases, leaving 9 bases between the germline ends. Germline assignment: CDR1 LNHDA and CDR2 SQIVND (reference sequence). This CDR3 is 11 amino acids long. Here the CDR3 DNA reads TGTGCCAGTTCTATAGGACAGCCCCAGCATTTT. Protein sequence: CASSIGQPQHF.

This clone has only one observation. This chain uses TRBV5-8 with TRBJ2-3; TRBD2 matches at 14 bases. This CDR3 is built from 17 residues. Germline V gene lookup returns CDR1 SGHTS and CDR2 YDEGEE. The V and J ends lost 4 bases and 6 bases, in that order; junction bases with no gene match: 10. DNA of the CDR3: TGTGCCAGCAGCCCCAAGACTAGCGGGGGGGCTAAGGATACGCAGTATTTT. This gives the protein CASSPKTSGGAKDTQYF.

The gene calls are TRBV30 and TRBJ1-6; tentatively, D is TRBD1 (6 bases). CDR3 length: 17 amino acids. CDR1 is GTSNPN, CDR2 SVGIG, per germline (reference sequence). Between the trimmed V and J ends, which lost 3 bases and 0 bases, there was a span of 15 bases. DNA of the CDR3: TGTGCCTGGAGCGGGCAGGGGATAAGCTCCTATAATTCACCCCTCCACTTT. This gives the protein CAWSGQGISSYNSPLHF.

V gene TRBV12-5 combines with J gene TRBJ1-5, with D possibly TRBD1 on 5 matching bases. Germline assignment: CDR1 LGHNT and CDR2 FRNRAP. Trimming stripped 2 bases from V and 3 bases from J, with 11 bases between. The CDR3 contains 15 residues. CDR3 in amino acids: CASGLTQGFNQPQHF. CDR3 nucleotide sequence: TGTGCTAGTGGTTTGACCCAGGGTTTCAATCAGCCCCAGCATTTT.

J is TRBJ1-6 and V is TRBV5-6; 10 nucleotides match TRBD1. This CDR3 comprises 17 residues. After removal of 2 bases from V and 4 bases from J, the junction contained 6 bases not matched to a gene. The V gene's germline CDR1 is SGHDT and CDR2 YYEEEE. The CDR3 loop is CASSFPGQGLYNSPLHF. CDR3 nucleotide sequence: TGTGCCAGCAGCTTTCCGGGACAGGGGCTGTATAATTCACCCCTCCACTTT. The full variable domain, rest sourced from reference TRBV5-6 and TRBJ1-6, is DAGVTQSPTHLIKTRGQQVTLRCSPKSGHDTVSWYQQALGQGPQFIFQYYEEEERQRGNFPDRFSGHQFPNYSSELNVNALLLGDSALYLCASSFPGQGLYNSPLHFGNGTRLTVT.

The chain links TRBV10-3 to TRBJ1-1, with a weak D call TRBD1 (6 bases). The CDR3 runs to 14 residues. The ends were cut back, 6 bases at V and 5 bases at J, with 16 bases in the middle. Germline V gene data show CDR1 as ENHRY and CDR2 as SYGVKD. As DNA, the CDR3 is TGTGCCATCAGCCAGGGACAAGGGGAAACTGAAGCTTTCTTT. Amino acids: CAISQGQGETEAFF.

This clone was detected once. This chain links TRBV12-5 with TRBJ2-1, with 9 bases lining up with TRBD1. Germline CDR1 LGHNT, CDR2 FRNRAP. The CDR3 totals 13 residues. V shed 5 bases, J shed 7 bases, and the junction held 3 bases outside the gene matches. Here the CDR3 DNA reads TGTGCTAGTGGTGGGACAGGGCTGAATGAGCAGTTCTTC. Translating it yields CASGGTGLNEQFF.

The chain couples TRBV6-5 to TRBJ1-4; D remains ambiguous. V dropped 7 bases and J dropped 8 bases, with 17 bases sitting between them. This CDR3 contains 14 residues. Germline CDR1 MNHEY, CDR2 SVGAGI. In nucleotides, the CDR3 is TGTGCCAGCACAAGGACTTATGCGGGCGAAAAACTGTTTTTT. This codes for CASTRTYAGEKLFF.

The V gene is TRBV7-9, the J gene TRBJ1-1; tentatively, D is TRBD1 (5 bases). The CDR3 sequence is 14 residues long. From germline, CDR1 is SEHNR and CDR2 FQNEAQ (reference sequence). Trimming pared 4 bases from V and 7 bases from J, leaving 16 bases between. DNA of the CDR3: TGTGCCAGCAGCTCGGGGCCCCTCACGGATGAAGCTTTCTTT. Translation gives CASSSGPLTDEAFF.

The chain uses TRBV13 and TRBJ2-1, with D hard to call. Germline V lookup: CDR1 PRHDT, CDR2 FYEKMQ (reference sequence). The V end was cut by 5 bases, the J end by 3 bases, with 17 bases between. This CDR3 has 16 residues. The CDR3 DNA reads TGTGCCAGCAGCACCCTTCTGGCGGTCAACTACAATGAGCAGTTCTTC. This encodes CASSTLLAVNYNEQFF.

The chain combines TRBV6-5 with TRBJ2-7, with TRBD1 matching over 7 bases. Germline V CDR1 and CDR2: MNHEY, SVGAGI. This CDR3 is 16 amino acids long. The ends lost 4 bases at V and 2 bases at J; junction bases unmatched: 11. DNA for the CDR3: TGTGCCAGCAGTTGGTCCCCTAAGCAGGGGGCCTACGAGCAGTACTTC. It yields the protein CASSWSPKQGAYEQYF.

V is TRBV11-2 and J is TRBJ2-7, with TRBD2 matching over 8 bases. The ends lost 4 bases at V and 1 base at J; junction bases unmatched: 9. The CDR3 length is 16 residues. The germline gives CDR1 SGHAT, CDR2 FQNNGV. The CDR3 loop is CASSYYMGLVSYEQYF. The CDR3 nucleotides are TGTGCCAGCAGCTATTATATGGGACTAGTATCCTACGAGCAGTACTTC.